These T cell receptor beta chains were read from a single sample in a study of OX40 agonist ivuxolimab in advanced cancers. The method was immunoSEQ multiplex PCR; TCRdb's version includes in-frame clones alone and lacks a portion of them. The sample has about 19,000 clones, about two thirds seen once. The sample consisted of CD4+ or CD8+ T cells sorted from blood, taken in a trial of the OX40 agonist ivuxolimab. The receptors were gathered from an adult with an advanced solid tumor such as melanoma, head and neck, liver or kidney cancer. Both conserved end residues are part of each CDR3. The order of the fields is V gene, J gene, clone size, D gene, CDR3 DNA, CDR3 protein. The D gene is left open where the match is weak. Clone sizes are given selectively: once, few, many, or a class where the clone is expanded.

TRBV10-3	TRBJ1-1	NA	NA	TGTGCCCCCCCCAACACTGAAGCTTTCTTT	CAPPNTEAFF
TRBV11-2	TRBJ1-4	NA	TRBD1	TGTGCCAGCAGCTCGACAAGTACCCCGGGACAGGTGGGGAAACTGTTTTTT	CASSSTSTPGQVGKLFF
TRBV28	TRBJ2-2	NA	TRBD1	TGTGCCAGCAGTTTAGACAGGGAGAACACCGGGGAGCTGTTTTTT	CASSLDRENTGELFF
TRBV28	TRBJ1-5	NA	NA	TGTGCCAGCAGTTTATTGCTTAATCAGCCCCAGCATTTT	CASSLLLNQPQHF
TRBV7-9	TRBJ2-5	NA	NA	TGTGCCAGCAGTCTCCTAGCAGGTGGGAGGGAGACCCAGTACTTC	CASSLLAGGRETQYF
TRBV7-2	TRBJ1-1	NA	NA	TGTGCCAGCAGCTTTGGCAGGGAGGGGACTGAAGCTTTCTTT	CASSFGREGTEAFF
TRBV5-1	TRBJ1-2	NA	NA	TGCGCCAGCAGCCCAACCCCCTCTGACAGAGACAGCTTCTATGGCTACACCTTC	CASSPTPSDRDSFYGYTF
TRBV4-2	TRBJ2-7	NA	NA	TGTGCCAGCAGCTATAATCTCGGCGAGCAGTACTTC	CASSYNLGEQYF
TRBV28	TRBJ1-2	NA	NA	TGTGCCAGCAGTTCGGATGAGGAAGGGAGGCTTCCTGGCTACACCTTC	CASSSDEEGRLPGYTF
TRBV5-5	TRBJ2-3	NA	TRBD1	TGTGCCAGCAGCTTGACAGGGGGCCCAGATACGCAGTATTTT	CASSLTGGPDTQYF
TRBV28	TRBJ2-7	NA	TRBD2	TGTGCCAGCAGTTTACTAGCGGGAGGAACCGGCGAGCAGTACTTC	CASSLLAGGTGEQYF
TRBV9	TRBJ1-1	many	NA	TGTGCCAGCAGCGCGGAGGGCCAGGGGTCCGCGGACACTGAAGCTTTCTTT	CASSAEGQGSADTEAFF
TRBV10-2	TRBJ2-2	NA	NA	TGCGCCAGCAGTGACACCGGGGAGCTGTTTTTT	CASSDTGELFF
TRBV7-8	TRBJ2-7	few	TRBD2	TGTGCCAGCAGCAAGGGAACTAGCGGAGGTAGCTCCTACGAGCAGTACTTC	CASSKGTSGGSSYEQYF
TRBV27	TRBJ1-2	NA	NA	TGTGCCAGCAGCCCCGCGGACAGCTTTAACTATGGCTACACCTTC	CASSPADSFNYGYTF
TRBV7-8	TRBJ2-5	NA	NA	TGTGCCAGCAGCTTAGCTGGGGGTTCGCAAGAGACCCAGTACTTC	CASSLAGGSQETQYF
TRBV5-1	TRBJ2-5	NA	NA	TGCGCCAGCAGCTTGGTCGGGGGCCAAGAGACCCAGTACTTC	CASSLVGGQETQYF